The TCR beta chain under discussion was sequenced for a study of blood T cell repertoires in COVID-19. On the study more broadly: Researchers got acute and convalescent COVID-19 samples from the United States, Italy and Spain. From T cells, B-cell-depleted T cells, or PBMCs came the material, which was cDNA or gDNA.

This clone was observed a handful of times. The CDR3 is 15 amino acids. Germline CDR1 is MNHEY and CDR2 is SVGAGI. The ends lost 6 bases at V and 7 bases at J; junction bases unmatched: 12. Authors' processing steps: It was from reference gene primer amplification that nucleated cell counts were estimated. The assay was immunoSEQ multiplex PCR, and TCRdb's table has in-frame clones only and misses some. V and J calls and clone size follow that table, whereas D and trimming were derived from the DNA. Of more than 80,000 clones in the sample, less than 75% are singletons; the top ten hold about 22%. The clonotype was recovered from a woman in her sixties in a cohort sampled during active or convalescent COVID-19. The chain recombines TRBV6-5 with TRBJ2-7, with 10 bases that match TRBD2. Source material: peripheral blood. The CDR3 region is CASSPEASGGREQYF. Written as DNA, the CDR3 is TGTGCCAGCAGCCCCGAGGCTAGCGGGGGTAGGGAGCAGTACTTC.